Given below is one T cell receptor beta chain in context. The CDR3 runs 11 residues. Trimming pared 4 bases from V and 3 bases from J, leaving 5 bases between. Study processing details: Reference gene primer amplification gave nucleated cell count estimates. The assay was immunoSEQ multiplex PCR, and TCRdb's table has in-frame clones only and misses some. Clonal size and the V and J genes are those of that table, whereas D and trimming came from the DNA. Here the sample spans about 70,000 clones, 85% to 90% being singletons. The record originates from a study of blood T cell repertoires in COVID-19. Study summary: In each case, the material was cDNA or gDNA derived from T cells, B-cell-depleted T cells, or PBMCs.

The sample taken for sequencing was peripheral blood. This chain links TRBV5-3 with TRBJ2-7; D remains unclear. TRBV5-3 belongs to the ORF category, with a function that is uncertain. The TCR originated in a man between 65 and 79 years old with active COVID-19. In DNA form, the CDR3 reads TGTGCCAGAAGCCCCCACTACGAGCAGTACTTC. The encoded protein is CARSPHYEQYF.